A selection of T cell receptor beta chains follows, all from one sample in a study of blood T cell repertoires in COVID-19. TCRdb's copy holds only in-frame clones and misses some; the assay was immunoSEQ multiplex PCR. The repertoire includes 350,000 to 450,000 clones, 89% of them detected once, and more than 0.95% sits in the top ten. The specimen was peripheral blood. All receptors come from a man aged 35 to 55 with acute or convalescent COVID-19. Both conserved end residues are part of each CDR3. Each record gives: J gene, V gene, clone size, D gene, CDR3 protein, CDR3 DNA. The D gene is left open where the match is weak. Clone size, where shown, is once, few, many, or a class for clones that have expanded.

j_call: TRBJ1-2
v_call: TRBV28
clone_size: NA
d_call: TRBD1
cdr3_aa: CASSLQGEDGYTF
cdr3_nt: TGTGCCAGCAGCCTACAGGGGGAGGATGGCTACACCTTC

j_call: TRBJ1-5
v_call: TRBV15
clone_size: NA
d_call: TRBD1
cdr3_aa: CATSRRTGQRNQPQHF
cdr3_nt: TGTGCCACCAGCCGTAGGACAGGGCAGCGCAATCAGCCCCAGCATTTT

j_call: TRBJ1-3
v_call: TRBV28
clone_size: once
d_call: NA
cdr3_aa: CASSPIGQPGTNTIYF
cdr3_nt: TGTGCCAGCAGCCCTATTGGGCAACCGGGAACTAACACCATATATTTT

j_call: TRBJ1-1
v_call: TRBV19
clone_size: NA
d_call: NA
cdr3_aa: CASSIGQVGAFF
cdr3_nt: TGTGCCAGTAGTATAGGACAGGTCGGAGCTTTCTTT

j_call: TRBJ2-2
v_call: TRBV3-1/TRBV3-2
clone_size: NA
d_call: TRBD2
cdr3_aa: CASSQERWRGGDGELFF
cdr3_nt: TGTGCCAGCAGCCAAGAAAGGTGGCGGGGGGGCGACGGGGAGCTGTTTTTT

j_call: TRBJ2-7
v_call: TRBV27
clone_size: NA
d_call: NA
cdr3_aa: CASSSRRKEYEQYF
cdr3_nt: TGTGCCAGCAGTTCCCGCAGGAAGGAATACGAGCAGTACTTC

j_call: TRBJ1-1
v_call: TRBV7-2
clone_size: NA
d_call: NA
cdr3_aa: CASSFSQMNTEAFF
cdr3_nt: TGTGCCAGCAGCTTTAGCCAGATGAACACTGAAGCTTTCTTT

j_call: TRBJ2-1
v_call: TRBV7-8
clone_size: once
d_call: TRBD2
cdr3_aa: CASSLNKREAYNEQFF
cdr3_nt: TGTGCCAGCAGCTTAAACAAGCGGGAAGCCTACAATGAGCAGTTCTTC

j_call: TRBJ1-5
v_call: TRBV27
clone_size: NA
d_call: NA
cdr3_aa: CASSLSRGNQPQHF
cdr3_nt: TGTGCCAGCAGTTTAAGCAGGGGCAATCAGCCCCAGCATTTT

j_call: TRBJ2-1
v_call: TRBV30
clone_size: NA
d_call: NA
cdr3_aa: CAWSADSHNEQFF
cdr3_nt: TGTGCCTGGAGTGCGGACTCACACAATGAGCAGTTCTTC

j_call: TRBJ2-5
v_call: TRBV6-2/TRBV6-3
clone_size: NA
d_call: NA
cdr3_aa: CASIPMERYQETQYF
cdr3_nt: TGTGCCAGCATCCCTATGGAGCGGTACCAAGAGACCCAGTACTTC

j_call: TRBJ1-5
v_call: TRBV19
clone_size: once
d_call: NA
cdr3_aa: CASSGDRNQPQHF
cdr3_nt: TGTGCCAGTAGCGGAGACAGGAATCAGCCCCAGCATTTT

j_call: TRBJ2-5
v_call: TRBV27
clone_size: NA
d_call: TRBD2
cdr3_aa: CASSLRRTSVYQETQYF
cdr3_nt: TGTGCCAGCAGTTTACGCCGGACTAGCGTGTACCAAGAGACCCAGTACTTC

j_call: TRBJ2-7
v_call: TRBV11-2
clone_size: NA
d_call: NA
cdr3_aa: CASSLDQVHHEQYF
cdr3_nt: TGTGCCAGCAGCTTAGATCAGGTCCATCACGAGCAGTACTTC

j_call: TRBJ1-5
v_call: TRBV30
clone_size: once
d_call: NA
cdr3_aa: CAWSVTAGDVLSNQPQHF
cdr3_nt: TGTGCCTGGAGTGTAACGGCAGGGGATGTGCTAAGCAATCAGCCCCAGCATTTT

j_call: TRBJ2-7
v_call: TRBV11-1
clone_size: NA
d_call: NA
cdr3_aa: CASSVGAGPYEQYF
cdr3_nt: TGTGCCAGCAGCGTCGGCGCAGGGCCCTACGAGCAGTACTTC

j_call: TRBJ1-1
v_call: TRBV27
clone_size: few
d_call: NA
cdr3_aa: CASSFRRNTEAFF
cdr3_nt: TGTGCCAGCAGTTTTCGGAGGAACACTGAAGCTTTCTTT

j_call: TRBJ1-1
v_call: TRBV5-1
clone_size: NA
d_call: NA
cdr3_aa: CASSPRGSLEAFF
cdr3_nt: TGCGCCAGCAGCCCCCGAGGGTCGCTTGAAGCTTTCTTT

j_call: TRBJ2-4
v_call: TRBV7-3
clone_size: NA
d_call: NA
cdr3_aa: CASSPTRLDIQYF
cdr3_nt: TGTGCCAGCAGCCCGACTCGGTTGGACATTCAGTACTTC

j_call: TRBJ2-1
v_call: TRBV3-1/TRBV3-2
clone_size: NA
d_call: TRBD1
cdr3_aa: CASSHRQGSYNEQFF
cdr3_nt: TGTGCCAGCAGCCACAGACAGGGATCCTACAATGAGCAGTTCTTC

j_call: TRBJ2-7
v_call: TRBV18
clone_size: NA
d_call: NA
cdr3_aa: CASSPPGHQAYEQYF
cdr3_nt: TGTGCCAGCTCACCACCGGGACACCAAGCCTACGAGCAGTACTTC

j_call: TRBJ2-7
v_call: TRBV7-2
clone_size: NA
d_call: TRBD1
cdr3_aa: CASSFTGGPYEQYF
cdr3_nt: TGTGCCAGCAGCTTCACAGGGGGACCTTACGAGCAGTACTTC

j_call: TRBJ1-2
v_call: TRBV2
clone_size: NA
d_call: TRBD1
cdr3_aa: CASGDRGSGYTF
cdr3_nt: TGTGCCAGCGGGGACAGGGGGTCTGGCTACACCTTC

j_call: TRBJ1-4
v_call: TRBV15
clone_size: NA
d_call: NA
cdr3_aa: CATSTRGGSREKLFF
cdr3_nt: TGTGCCACCAGCACCCGGGGGGGTTCTCGCGAAAAACTGTTTTTT

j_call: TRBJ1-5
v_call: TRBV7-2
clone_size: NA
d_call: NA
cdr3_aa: CASSLYLGGGQPQHF
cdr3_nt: TGTGCCAGCAGCTTATATCTCGGGGGGGGTCAGCCCCAGCATTTT

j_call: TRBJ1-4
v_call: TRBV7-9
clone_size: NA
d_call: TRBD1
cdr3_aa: CASSSAQGADEKLFF
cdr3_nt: TGTGCCAGCAGCTCAGCACAGGGGGCGGATGAAAAACTGTTTTTT

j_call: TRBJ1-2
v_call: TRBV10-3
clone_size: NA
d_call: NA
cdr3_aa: CAISDQGSNYGYTF
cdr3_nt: TGTGCCATCAGTGACCAGGGATCGAACTATGGCTACACCTTC

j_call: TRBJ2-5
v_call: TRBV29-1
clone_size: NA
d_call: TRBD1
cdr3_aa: CSVGRTGVLETQYF
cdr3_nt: TGCAGCGTTGGGAGGACAGGGGTATTGGAGACCCAGTACTTC

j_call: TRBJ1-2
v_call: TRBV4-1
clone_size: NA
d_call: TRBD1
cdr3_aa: CASSHGTATNYGYTF
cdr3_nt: TGCGCCAGCAGCCACGGGACAGCAACTAACTATGGCTACACCTTC

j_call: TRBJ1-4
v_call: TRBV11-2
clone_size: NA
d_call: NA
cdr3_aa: CASSLSATNEKLFF
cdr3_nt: TGTGCCAGCAGCTTATCTGCAACTAATGAAAAACTGTTTTTT

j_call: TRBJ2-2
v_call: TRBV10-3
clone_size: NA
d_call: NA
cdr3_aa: CAISYTITGELFF
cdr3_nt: TGTGCCATCAGTTACACGATCACCGGGGAGCTGTTTTTT

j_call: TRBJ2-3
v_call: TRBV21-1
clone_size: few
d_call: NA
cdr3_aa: CASSSRDRGPTDTQYF
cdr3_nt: TGTGCCAGCAGCAGCCGGGACAGGGGACCCACAGATACGCAGTATTTT

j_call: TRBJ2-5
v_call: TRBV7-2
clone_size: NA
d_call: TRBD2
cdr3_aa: CASSTSQRGALETQYF
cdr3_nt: TGTGCCAGCAGCACCTCCCAGCGGGGGGCCTTGGAGACCCAGTACTTC

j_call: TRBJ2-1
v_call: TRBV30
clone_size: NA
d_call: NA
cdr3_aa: CAWELYNEQFF
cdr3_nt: TGTGCCTGGGAGCTCTACAATGAGCAGTTCTTC

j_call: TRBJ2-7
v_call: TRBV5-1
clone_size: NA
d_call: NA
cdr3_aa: CASSWDGGSGEQYF
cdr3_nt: TGCGCCAGCAGCTGGGACGGGGGTTCAGGGGAGCAGTACTTC

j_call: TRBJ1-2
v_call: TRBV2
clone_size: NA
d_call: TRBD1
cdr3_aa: CASRWGQSFYGYTF
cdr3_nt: TGTGCCAGCAGATGGGGACAGAGCTTCTATGGCTACACCTTC

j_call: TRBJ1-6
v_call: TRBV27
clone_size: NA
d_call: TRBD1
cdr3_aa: CASSLRFGQGGSPLHF
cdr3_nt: TGTGCCAGCAGTCTAAGGTTTGGGCAGGGGGGTTCACCCCTCCACTTT

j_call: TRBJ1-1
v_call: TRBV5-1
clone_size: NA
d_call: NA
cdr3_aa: CASSLGSGVTEAFF
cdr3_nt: TGCGCCAGCAGCTTGGGTTCGGGGGTTACTGAAGCTTTCTTT

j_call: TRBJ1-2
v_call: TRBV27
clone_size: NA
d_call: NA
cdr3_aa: CASSPLEGLDGYTF
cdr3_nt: TGTGCCAGCAGTCCCCTCGAGGGTTTGGATGGCTACACCTTC

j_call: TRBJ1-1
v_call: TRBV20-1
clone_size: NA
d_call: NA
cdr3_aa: CSASKPTANTEAFF
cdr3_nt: TGCAGTGCTAGTAAGCCTACAGCGAACACTGAAGCTTTCTTT

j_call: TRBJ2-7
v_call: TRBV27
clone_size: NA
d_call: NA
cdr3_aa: CASSLSVEVEQYF
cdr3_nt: TGTGCCAGCAGTTTATCGGTGGAGGTCGAGCAGTACTTC

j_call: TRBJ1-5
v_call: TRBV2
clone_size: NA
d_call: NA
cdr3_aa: CASSEEYSNQPQHF
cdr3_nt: TGTGCCAGCTCCGAAGAGTATAGCAATCAGCCCCAGCATTTT

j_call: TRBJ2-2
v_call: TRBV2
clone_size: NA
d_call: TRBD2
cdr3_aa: CASSDPSGSAGELFF
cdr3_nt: TGTGCCAGCAGTGACCCTAGCGGGAGTGCCGGGGAGCTGTTTTTT

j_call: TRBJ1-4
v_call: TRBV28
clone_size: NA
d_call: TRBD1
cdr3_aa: CASSGGTGPTNEKLFF
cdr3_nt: TGTGCCAGCAGTGGCGGGACAGGGCCGACTAATGAAAAACTGTTTTTT

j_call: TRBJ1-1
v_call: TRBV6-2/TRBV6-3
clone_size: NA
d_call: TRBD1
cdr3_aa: CASSYSRDRTEAFF
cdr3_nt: TGTGCCAGCAGTTACTCGAGGGACAGGACTGAAGCTTTCTTT

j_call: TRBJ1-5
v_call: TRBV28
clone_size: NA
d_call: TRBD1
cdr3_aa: CASSLWIFGTGDINQPQHF
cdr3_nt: TGTGCCAGCAGTTTATGGATTTTTGGGACAGGGGACATCAATCAGCCCCAGCATTTT

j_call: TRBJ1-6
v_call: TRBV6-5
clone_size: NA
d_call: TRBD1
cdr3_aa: CASSSGQGASPLHF
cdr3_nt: TGTGCCAGCAGTTCCGGGCAGGGGGCATCACCCCTCCACTTT

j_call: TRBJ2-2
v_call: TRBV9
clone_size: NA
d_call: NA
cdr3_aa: CASSVASSGGELFF
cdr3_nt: TGTGCCAGCAGCGTAGCATCTTCCGGCGGGGAGCTGTTTTTT

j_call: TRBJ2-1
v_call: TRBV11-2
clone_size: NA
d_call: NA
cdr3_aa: CASSNDRNYNEQFF
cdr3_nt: TGTGCCAGCAGCAACGACAGGAACTACAATGAGCAGTTCTTC

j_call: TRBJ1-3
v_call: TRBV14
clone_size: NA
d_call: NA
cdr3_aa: CASSQEVPENTIYF
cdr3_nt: TGTGCCAGCAGCCAAGAGGTCCCAGAAAACACCATATATTTT

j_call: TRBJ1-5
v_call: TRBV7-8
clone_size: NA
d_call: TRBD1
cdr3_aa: CASSVDRGFRNQPQHF
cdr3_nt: TGTGCCAGCAGCGTTGACAGGGGCTTCCGCAATCAGCCCCAGCATTTT

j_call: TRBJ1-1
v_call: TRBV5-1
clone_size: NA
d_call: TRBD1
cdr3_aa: CASSPGGWTEAFF
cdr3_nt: TGCGCCAGCAGCCCAGGGGGCTGGACTGAAGCTTTCTTT

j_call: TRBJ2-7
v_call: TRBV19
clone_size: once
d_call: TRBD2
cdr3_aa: CASSISLADQYEQYF
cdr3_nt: TGTGCCAGTAGTATTTCACTAGCGGACCAATACGAGCAGTACTTC

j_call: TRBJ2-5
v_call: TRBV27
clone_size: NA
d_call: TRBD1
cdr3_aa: CASSLSTGQGETQYF
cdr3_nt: TGTGCCAGCAGTTTATCGACAGGGCAGGGAGAGACCCAGTACTTC

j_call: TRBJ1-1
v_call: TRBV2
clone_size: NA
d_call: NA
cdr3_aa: CASSDSVDRYIEAFF
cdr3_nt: TGTGCCAGCAGTGATTCGGTAGACAGATACATTGAAGCTTTCTTT

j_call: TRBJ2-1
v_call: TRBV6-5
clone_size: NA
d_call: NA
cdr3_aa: CASTRQGEQFF
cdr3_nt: TGTGCCAGCACAAGACAAGGAGAGCAGTTCTTC

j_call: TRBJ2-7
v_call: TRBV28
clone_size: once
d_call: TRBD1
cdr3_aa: CASRSGGINEQYF
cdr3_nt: TGTGCCAGCAGGTCAGGGGGCATCAACGAGCAGTACTTC